This T cell receptor beta chain is from a study of healthy donors' naive CD4 and CD8 T cells. Each TCR library used 500 ng of total RNA and a linear amplification protocol. Via MiXCR, TCRdb re-called the reads, giving one row per CDR3 protein. The sample yields around 200,000 distinct CDR3 sequences, over 60% seen once. V was clipped by 4 bases and J by 0 bases, with 9 bases between them. Germline V gene lookup returns CDR1 GTSNPN and CDR2 SVGIG (reference sequence). There are 13 residues in the CDR3. The genes are TRBV30 and TRBJ1-1; D gene ambiguous. The source is a pool of human donors in good health; the sample pools cells from several healthy donors. Material: naive CD4+ and CD8+ T cells sorted from blood, pooled from several donors. CDR3 residues: CAWTEQMNTEAFF. CDR3 coding DNA: TGTGCCTGGACCGAACAGATGAACACTGAAGCTTTCTTT. Looking up the rest from reference TRBV30 and TRBJ1-1 gives the full variable domain: SQTIHQWPATLVQPVGSPLSLECTVEGTSNPNLYWYRQAAGRGLQLLFYSVGIGQISSEVPQNLSASRPQDRQFILSSKKLLLSDSGFYLCAWTEQMNTEAFFGQGTRLTVV.